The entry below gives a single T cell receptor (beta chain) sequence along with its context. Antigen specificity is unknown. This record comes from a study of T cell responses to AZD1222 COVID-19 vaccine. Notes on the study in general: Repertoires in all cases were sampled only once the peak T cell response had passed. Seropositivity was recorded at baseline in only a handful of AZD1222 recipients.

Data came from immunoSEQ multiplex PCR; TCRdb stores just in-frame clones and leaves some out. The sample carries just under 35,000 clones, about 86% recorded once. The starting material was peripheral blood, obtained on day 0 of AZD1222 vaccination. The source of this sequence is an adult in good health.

CDR3 coding DNA: TGTGCCAGCAGCTGGGGGCTTCAAAATGAAAAACTGTTTTTT. Its protein is CASSWGLQNEKLFF. The chain employs TRBV5-4 and TRBJ1-4, with a possible D match to TRBD1 (6 bases). The CDR3 runs to 14 residues. Germline values: CDR1 SGHNT, CDR2 YYREEE (reference sequence). Trimming took 3 bases from V and 5 from J, leaving 11 bases between them. The full variable domain, its missing parts supplied by reference TRBV5-4 and TRBJ1-4, is ETGVTQSPTHLIKTRGQQVTLRCSSQSGHNTVSWYQQALGQGPQFIFQYYREEENGRGNFPPRFSGLQFPNYSSELNVNALELDDSALYLCASSWGLQNEKLFFGSGTQLSVL.